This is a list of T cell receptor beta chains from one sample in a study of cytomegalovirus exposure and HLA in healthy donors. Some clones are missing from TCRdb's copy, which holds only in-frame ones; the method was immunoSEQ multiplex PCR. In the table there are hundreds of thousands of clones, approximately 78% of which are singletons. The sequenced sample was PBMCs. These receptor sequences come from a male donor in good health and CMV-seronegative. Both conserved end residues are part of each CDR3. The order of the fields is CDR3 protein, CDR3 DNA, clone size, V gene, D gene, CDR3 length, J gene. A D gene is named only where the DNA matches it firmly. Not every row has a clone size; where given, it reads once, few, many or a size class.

CDR3 protein: CAWSADLAGIGGYTF
CDR3 DNA: TGTGCCTGGAGTGCAGACCTCGCGGGGATCGGGGGCTACACCTTC
clone size: -
V gene: TRBV30
D gene: -
CDR3 length: 15
J gene: TRBJ1-2

CDR3 protein: CSSTHDSGRRVNEQYF
CDR3 DNA: TGTTCCAGCACCCACGATAGCGGGAGGAGGGTAAACGAGCAGTACTTC
clone size: once
V gene: TRBV7-9
D gene: TRBD2
CDR3 length: 16
J gene: TRBJ2-7

CDR3 protein: CASSLVGGSRYEQYF
CDR3 DNA: TGTGCCAGCAGCTTAGTGGGCGGGAGTAGGTACGAGCAGTACTTC
clone size: -
V gene: TRBV7-6
D gene: TRBD2
CDR3 length: 15
J gene: TRBJ2-7

CDR3 protein: CASGQGDGYTF
CDR3 DNA: TGTGCCAGTGGACAGGGGGATGGCTACACCTTC
clone size: -
V gene: TRBV19
D gene: TRBD1
CDR3 length: 11
J gene: TRBJ1-2

CDR3 protein: CASRLGDFSYEQYF
CDR3 DNA: TGTGCCAGCAGGCTTGGAGACTTCTCCTACGAGCAGTACTTC
clone size: once
V gene: TRBV6-5
D gene: -
CDR3 length: 14
J gene: TRBJ2-7

CDR3 protein: CASSLFGGEGEAFF
CDR3 DNA: TGTGCCAGCAGCTTATTTGGGGGCGAAGGTGAAGCTTTCTTT
clone size: few
V gene: TRBV7-3
D gene: -
CDR3 length: 14
J gene: TRBJ1-1

CDR3 protein: CASSPGLARQETQYF
CDR3 DNA: TGTGCCAGCAGCCCAGGACTAGCGCGGCAAGAGACCCAGTACTTC
clone size: -
V gene: TRBV7-3
D gene: TRBD2
CDR3 length: 15
J gene: TRBJ2-5

CDR3 protein: CASSFRGASSGNQPQHF
CDR3 DNA: TGTGCCAGCAGCTTCCGCGGCGCATCTTCCGGCAATCAGCCCCAGCATTTT
clone size: -
V gene: TRBV5-6
D gene: -
CDR3 length: 17
J gene: TRBJ1-5

CDR3 protein: CASSLVEASSYNSPLHF
CDR3 DNA: TGCGCCAGCAGCTTGGTTGAGGCGAGCTCCTATAATTCACCCCTCCACTTT
clone size: -
V gene: TRBV5-1
D gene: -
CDR3 length: 17
J gene: TRBJ1-6

CDR3 protein: CASSLRRANEQFF
CDR3 DNA: TGTGCCAGCAGCTTGAGGAGGGCTAATGAGCAGTTCTTC
clone size: -
V gene: TRBV5-4
D gene: -
CDR3 length: 13
J gene: TRBJ2-1

CDR3 protein: CASSYGTGPETQYF
CDR3 DNA: TGTGCCAGCAGTTATGGGACAGGGCCGGAGACCCAGTACTTC
clone size: -
V gene: TRBV6-5
D gene: TRBD1
CDR3 length: 14
J gene: TRBJ2-5

CDR3 protein: CSGEGIEADTQYF
CDR3 DNA: TGCAGCGGGGAGGGTATCGAGGCAGATACGCAGTATTTT
clone size: -
V gene: TRBV29-1
D gene: TRBD2
CDR3 length: 13
J gene: TRBJ2-3

CDR3 protein: CASRHGQGGPYEQYF
CDR3 DNA: TGCGCCAGTAGACATGGACAGGGAGGACCCTACGAGCAGTACTTC
clone size: -
V gene: TRBV10-1
D gene: TRBD1
CDR3 length: 15
J gene: TRBJ2-7

CDR3 protein: CASRGTGNEKLFF
CDR3 DNA: TGTGCCAGCAGAGGGACAGGCAATGAAAAACTGTTTTTT
clone size: few
V gene: TRBV6-1
D gene: TRBD1
CDR3 length: 13
J gene: TRBJ1-4

CDR3 protein: CASSGRGHQKQETQYF
CDR3 DNA: TGTGCCAGCAGCGGCAGGGGGCACCAAAAGCAAGAGACCCAGTACTTC
clone size: -
V gene: TRBV2
D gene: TRBD1
CDR3 length: 16
J gene: TRBJ2-5

CDR3 protein: CASSYERGYTF
CDR3 DNA: TGTGCCAGCAGTTACGAGCGTGGCTACACCTTC
clone size: -
V gene: TRBV6-1
D gene: -
CDR3 length: 11
J gene: TRBJ1-2

CDR3 protein: CASSPTGKYEQYF
CDR3 DNA: TGTGCCAGCAGCCCCACAGGCAAGTACGAGCAGTACTTC
clone size: -
V gene: TRBV6-6
D gene: -
CDR3 length: 13
J gene: TRBJ2-7

CDR3 protein: CATSKTGGHTGELFF
CDR3 DNA: TGTGCCACCAGCAAGACAGGGGGGCACACCGGGGAGCTGTTTTTT
clone size: -
V gene: TRBV15
D gene: TRBD1
CDR3 length: 15
J gene: TRBJ2-2

CDR3 protein: CASSPGNYERYF
CDR3 DNA: TGTGCCAGCAGTCCCGGTAACTACGAGCGGTACTTC
clone size: -
V gene: TRBV5-4
D gene: -
CDR3 length: 12
J gene: TRBJ2-7

CDR3 protein: CASSLGTGNQPQHF
CDR3 DNA: TGTGCCAGCAGCTTAGGGACAGGGAATCAGCCCCAGCATTTT
clone size: few
V gene: TRBV7-3
D gene: TRBD1
CDR3 length: 14
J gene: TRBJ1-5

CDR3 protein: CSVLGMAGHQETQYF
CDR3 DNA: TGCAGCGTTTTAGGAATGGCGGGTCACCAAGAGACCCAGTACTTC
clone size: -
V gene: TRBV29-1
D gene: -
CDR3 length: 15
J gene: TRBJ2-5

CDR3 protein: CASVKGQDVGELFF
CDR3 DNA: TGTGCCAGCGTTAAGGGACAGGACGTCGGGGAGCTGTTTTTT
clone size: -
V gene: TRBV5-6
D gene: TRBD1
CDR3 length: 14
J gene: TRBJ2-2

CDR3 protein: CAVKGGTGSHYGYTF
CDR3 DNA: TGTGCCGTCAAGGGGGGGACAGGATCCCACTATGGCTACACCTTC
clone size: -
V gene: TRBV10-3
D gene: TRBD1
CDR3 length: 15
J gene: TRBJ1-2

CDR3 protein: CASSVGGQRGRVNEQFF
CDR3 DNA: TGTGCCAGCAGCGTAGGCGGACAGCGGGGGCGGGTCAATGAGCAGTTCTTC
clone size: -
V gene: TRBV9
D gene: TRBD2
CDR3 length: 17
J gene: TRBJ2-1

CDR3 protein: CASSMRQGASEQFF
CDR3 DNA: TGTGCCAGCAGTATGCGACAGGGGGCCAGTGAGCAGTTCTTC
clone size: -
V gene: TRBV2
D gene: TRBD1
CDR3 length: 14
J gene: TRBJ2-1

CDR3 protein: CASSPQGNEQFF
CDR3 DNA: TGTGCCAGCAGTCCACAGGGGAACGAGCAGTTCTTC
clone size: -
V gene: TRBV2
D gene: TRBD1
CDR3 length: 12
J gene: TRBJ2-1

CDR3 protein: CASSDTPSYEQYF
CDR3 DNA: TGCGCCAGCAGCGACACACCGTCCTACGAGCAGTACTTC
clone size: -
V gene: TRBV10-1
D gene: -
CDR3 length: 13
J gene: TRBJ2-7

CDR3 protein: CASTGGETQYF
CDR3 DNA: TGTGCCTCAACTGGGGGGGAGACCCAGTACTTC
clone size: few
V gene: TRBV5-6
D gene: -
CDR3 length: 11
J gene: TRBJ2-5

CDR3 protein: CASSGEKGLPTDTQYF
CDR3 DNA: TGTGCCAGCAGCGGAGAGAAGGGACTACCCACAGATACGCAGTATTTT
clone size: -
V gene: TRBV9
D gene: TRBD2
CDR3 length: 16
J gene: TRBJ2-3

CDR3 protein: CASSSTVPGQGEDTQYF
CDR3 DNA: TGCGCCAGCAGCTCCACAGTCCCGGGACAGGGGGAAGATACGCAGTATTTT
clone size: -
V gene: TRBV5-1
D gene: TRBD1
CDR3 length: 17
J gene: TRBJ2-3

CDR3 protein: CASSLGFSGPYEQYF
CDR3 DNA: TGTGCCAGCAGCTTAGGTTTTAGCGGACCCTACGAGCAGTACTTC
clone size: -
V gene: TRBV7-2
D gene: -
CDR3 length: 15
J gene: TRBJ2-7

CDR3 protein: CASSHSTDTQYF
CDR3 DNA: TGTGCCAGCAGCCATAGCACAGATACGCAGTATTTT
clone size: once
V gene: TRBV11-2
D gene: -
CDR3 length: 12
J gene: TRBJ2-3

CDR3 protein: CASSEAWTGQGPSVF
CDR3 DNA: TGTGCCAGCAGTGAAGCTTGGACGGGTCAGGGCCCTAGCGTCTTC
clone size: -
V gene: TRBV6-1
D gene: -
CDR3 length: 15
J gene: TRBJ2-1

CDR3 protein: CASSVLGGANEKLFF
CDR3 DNA: TGTGCCAGCAGCGTTCTTGGGGGGGCTAATGAAAAACTGTTTTTT
clone size: -
V gene: TRBV7-3
D gene: -
CDR3 length: 15
J gene: TRBJ1-4

CDR3 protein: CASRLGRGRDTEAFF
CDR3 DNA: TGTGCCAGCAGGTTGGGAAGGGGGCGGGACACTGAAGCTTTCTTT
clone size: few
V gene: TRBV6-4
D gene: TRBD1
CDR3 length: 15
J gene: TRBJ1-1

CDR3 protein: CASIYGANTEAFF
CDR3 DNA: TGTGCCAGCATATACGGTGCGAACACTGAAGCTTTCTTT
clone size: -
V gene: TRBV25-1
D gene: -
CDR3 length: 13
J gene: TRBJ1-1

CDR3 protein: CASSVAGGGYEQYF
CDR3 DNA: TGTGCCAGCAGTGTCGCGGGAGGGGGATACGAGCAGTACTTC
clone size: -
V gene: TRBV27
D gene: TRBD2
CDR3 length: 14
J gene: TRBJ2-7

CDR3 protein: CSARSGTLAFF
CDR3 DNA: TGCAGTGCGAGGTCCGGGACTTTGGCTTTCTTT
clone size: once
V gene: TRBV20-1
D gene: -
CDR3 length: 11
J gene: TRBJ1-1

CDR3 protein: CASSLVGGERNIQYF
CDR3 DNA: TGTGCCAGCAGCTTAGTAGGAGGGGAGCGAAACATTCAGTACTTC
clone size: -
V gene: TRBV13
D gene: -
CDR3 length: 15
J gene: TRBJ2-4

CDR3 protein: CASREQGNSYEQYF
CDR3 DNA: TGCGCCAGCAGGGAACAGGGGAACTCCTACGAGCAGTACTTC
clone size: many
V gene: TRBV5-1
D gene: TRBD1
CDR3 length: 14
J gene: TRBJ2-7

CDR3 protein: CASSSPNSGGGYGYTF
CDR3 DNA: TGTGCCAGCAGTTCGCCTAACTCAGGGGGCGGCTATGGCTACACCTTC
clone size: -
V gene: TRBV28
D gene: TRBD1
CDR3 length: 16
J gene: TRBJ1-2

CDR3 protein: CASSLSTYEQYF
CDR3 DNA: TGTGCCAGCAGTTTGTCTACCTACGAGCAGTACTTC
clone size: -
V gene: TRBV28
D gene: -
CDR3 length: 12
J gene: TRBJ2-7

CDR3 protein: CASSVGGSLDTQYF
CDR3 DNA: TGTGCCAGCAGCGTAGGCGGGAGTTTAGATACGCAGTATTTT
clone size: -
V gene: TRBV9
D gene: TRBD2
CDR3 length: 14
J gene: TRBJ2-3

CDR3 protein: CASSDVSSGRRTYEQYF
CDR3 DNA: TGTGCCAGCAGTGATGTCTCTAGCGGGAGGCGCACCTACGAGCAGTACTTC
clone size: -
V gene: TRBV6-4
D gene: TRBD2
CDR3 length: 17
J gene: TRBJ2-7

CDR3 protein: CASSPGNYEQYF
CDR3 DNA: TGTGCCAGCAGCCCCGGTAACTACGAGCAGTACTTC
clone size: -
V gene: TRBV28
D gene: -
CDR3 length: 12
J gene: TRBJ2-7

CDR3 protein: CASQGSNSPLHF
CDR3 DNA: TGTGCCAGCCAAGGGAGTAATTCACCCCTCCACTTT
clone size: -
V gene: TRBV7-9
D gene: -
CDR3 length: 12
J gene: TRBJ1-6

CDR3 protein: CASSPGQGGETQYF
CDR3 DNA: TGCGCCAGCAGCCCCGGACAGGGGGGAGAGACCCAGTACTTC
clone size: -
V gene: TRBV5-1
D gene: TRBD1
CDR3 length: 14
J gene: TRBJ2-5